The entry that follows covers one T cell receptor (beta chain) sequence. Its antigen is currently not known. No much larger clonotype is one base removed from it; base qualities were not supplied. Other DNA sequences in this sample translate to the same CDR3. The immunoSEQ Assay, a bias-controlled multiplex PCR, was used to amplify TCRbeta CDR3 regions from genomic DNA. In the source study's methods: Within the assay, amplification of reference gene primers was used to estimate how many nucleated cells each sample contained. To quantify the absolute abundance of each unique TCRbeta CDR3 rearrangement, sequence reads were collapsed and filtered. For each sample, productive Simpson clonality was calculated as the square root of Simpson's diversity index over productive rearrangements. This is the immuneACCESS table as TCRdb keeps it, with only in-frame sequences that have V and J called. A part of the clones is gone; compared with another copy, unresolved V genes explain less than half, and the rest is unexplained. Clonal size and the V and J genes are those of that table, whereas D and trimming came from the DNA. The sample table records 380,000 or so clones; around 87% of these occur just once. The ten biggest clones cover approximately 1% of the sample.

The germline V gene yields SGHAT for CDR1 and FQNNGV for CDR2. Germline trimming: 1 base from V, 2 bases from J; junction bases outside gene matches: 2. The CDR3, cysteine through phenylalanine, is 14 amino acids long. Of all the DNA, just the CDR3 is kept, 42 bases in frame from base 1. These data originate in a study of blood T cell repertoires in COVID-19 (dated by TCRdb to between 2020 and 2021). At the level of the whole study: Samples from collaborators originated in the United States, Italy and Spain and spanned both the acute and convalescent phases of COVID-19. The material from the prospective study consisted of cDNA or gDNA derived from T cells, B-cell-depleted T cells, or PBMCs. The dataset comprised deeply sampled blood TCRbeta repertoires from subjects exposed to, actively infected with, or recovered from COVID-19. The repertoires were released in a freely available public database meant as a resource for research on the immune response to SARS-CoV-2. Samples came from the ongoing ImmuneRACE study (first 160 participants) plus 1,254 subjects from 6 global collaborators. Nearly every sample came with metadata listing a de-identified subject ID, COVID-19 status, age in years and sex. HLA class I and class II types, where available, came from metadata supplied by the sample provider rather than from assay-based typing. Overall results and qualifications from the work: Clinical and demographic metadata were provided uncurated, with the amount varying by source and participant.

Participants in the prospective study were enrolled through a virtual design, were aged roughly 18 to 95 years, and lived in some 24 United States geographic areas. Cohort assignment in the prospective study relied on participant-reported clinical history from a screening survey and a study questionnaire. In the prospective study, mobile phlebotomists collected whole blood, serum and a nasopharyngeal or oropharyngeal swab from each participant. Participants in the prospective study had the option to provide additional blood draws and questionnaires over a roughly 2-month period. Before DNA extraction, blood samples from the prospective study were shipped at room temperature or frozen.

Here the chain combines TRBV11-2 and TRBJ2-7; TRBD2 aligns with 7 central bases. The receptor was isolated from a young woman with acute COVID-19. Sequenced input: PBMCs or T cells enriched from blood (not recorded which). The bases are TGTGCCAGCAGCTTAGGTGGGGGGGCCTACGAGCAGTACTTC. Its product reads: CASSLGGGAYEQYF.